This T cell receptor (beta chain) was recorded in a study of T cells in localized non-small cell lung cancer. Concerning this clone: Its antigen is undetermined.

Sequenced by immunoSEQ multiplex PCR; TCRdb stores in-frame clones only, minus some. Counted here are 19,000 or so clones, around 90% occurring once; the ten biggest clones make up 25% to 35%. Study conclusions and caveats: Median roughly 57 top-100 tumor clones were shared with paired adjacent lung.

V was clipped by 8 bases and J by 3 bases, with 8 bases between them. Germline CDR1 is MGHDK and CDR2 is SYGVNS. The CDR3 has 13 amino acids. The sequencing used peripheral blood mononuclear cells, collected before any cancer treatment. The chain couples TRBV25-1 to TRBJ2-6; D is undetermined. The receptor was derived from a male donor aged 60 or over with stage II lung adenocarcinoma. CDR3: CASLVSGANVLTF. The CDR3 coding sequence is TGTGCCAGCTTGGTCAGTGGGGCCAACGTCCTGACTTTC. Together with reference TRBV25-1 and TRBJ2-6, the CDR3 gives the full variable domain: EADIYQTPRYLVIGTGKKITLECSQTMGHDKMYWYQQDPGMELHLIHYSYGVNSTEKGDLSSESTVSRIRTEHFPLTLESARPSHTSQYLCASLVSGANVLTFGAGSRLTVL.